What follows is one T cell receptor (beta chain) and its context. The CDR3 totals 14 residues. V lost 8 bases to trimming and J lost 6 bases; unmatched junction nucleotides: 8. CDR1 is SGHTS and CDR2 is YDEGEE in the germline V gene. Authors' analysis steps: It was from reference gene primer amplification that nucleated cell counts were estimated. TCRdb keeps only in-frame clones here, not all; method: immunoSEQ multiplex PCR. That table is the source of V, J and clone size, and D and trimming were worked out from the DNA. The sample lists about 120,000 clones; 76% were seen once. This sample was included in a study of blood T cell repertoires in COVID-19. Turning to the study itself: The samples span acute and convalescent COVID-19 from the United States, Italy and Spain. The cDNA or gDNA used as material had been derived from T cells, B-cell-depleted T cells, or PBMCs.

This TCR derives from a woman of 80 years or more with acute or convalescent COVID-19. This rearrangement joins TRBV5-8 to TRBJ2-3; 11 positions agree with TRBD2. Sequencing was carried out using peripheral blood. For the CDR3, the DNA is TGTGCCAGTAGACTAGCGGGACCAGGGGATACGCAGTATTTT. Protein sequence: CASRLAGPGDTQYF.